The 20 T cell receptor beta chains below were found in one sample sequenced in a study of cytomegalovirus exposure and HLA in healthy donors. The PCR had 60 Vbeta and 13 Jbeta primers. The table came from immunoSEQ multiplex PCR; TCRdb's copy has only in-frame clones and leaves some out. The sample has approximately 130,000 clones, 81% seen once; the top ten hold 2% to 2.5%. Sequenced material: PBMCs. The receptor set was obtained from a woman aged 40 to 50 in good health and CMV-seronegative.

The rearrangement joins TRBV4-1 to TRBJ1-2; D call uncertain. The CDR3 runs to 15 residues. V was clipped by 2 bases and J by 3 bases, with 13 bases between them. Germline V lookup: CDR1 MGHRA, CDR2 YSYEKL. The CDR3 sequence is CASSQNAGGDYGYTF. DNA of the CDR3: TGCGCCAGCAGCCAAAACGCCGGCGGCGACTATGGCTACACCTTC.

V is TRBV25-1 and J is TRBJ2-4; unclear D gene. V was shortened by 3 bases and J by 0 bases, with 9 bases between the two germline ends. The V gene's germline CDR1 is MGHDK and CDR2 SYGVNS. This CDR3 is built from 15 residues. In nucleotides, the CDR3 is TGTGCCAGCAGTGACAGGTCACTAGCCAAAAACATTCAGTACTTC. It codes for CASSDRSLAKNIQYF.

CDR3 nucleotide sequence: TGTGCCAGCAGCCGCCTCGGGGATAATCGCTATGGCTACACCTTC. Protein: CASSRLGDNRYGYTF. The chain uses TRBV27 and TRBJ1-2; D unresolved. The CDR3 runs to 15 residues. Trimming removed 6 bases from V and 4 bases from J, with 18 bases in between. Germline V gene sequence: CDR1 MNHEY, CDR2 SMNVEV (reference sequence).

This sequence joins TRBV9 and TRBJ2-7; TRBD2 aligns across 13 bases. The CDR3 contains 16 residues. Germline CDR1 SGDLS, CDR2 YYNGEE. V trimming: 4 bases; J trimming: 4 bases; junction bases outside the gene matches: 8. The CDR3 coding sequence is TGTGCCAGCAGCCCGGGACTAGCGGGAATACGGTACGAGCAGTACTTC. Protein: CASSPGLAGIRYEQYF.

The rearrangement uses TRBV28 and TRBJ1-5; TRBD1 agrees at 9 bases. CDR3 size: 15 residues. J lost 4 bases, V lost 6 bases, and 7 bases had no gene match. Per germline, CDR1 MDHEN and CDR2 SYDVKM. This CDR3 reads CASRAGQGANQPQHF. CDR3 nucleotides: TGTGCCAGCAGGGCGGGACAGGGAGCGAATCAGCCCCAGCATTTT.

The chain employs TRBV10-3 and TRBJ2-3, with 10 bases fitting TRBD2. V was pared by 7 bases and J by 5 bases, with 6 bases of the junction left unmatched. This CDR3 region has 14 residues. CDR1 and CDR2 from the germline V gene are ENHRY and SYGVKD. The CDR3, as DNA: TGTGCCATCAATAAGCGGGGGGGCGAAGATACGCAGTATTTT. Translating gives CAINKRGGEDTQYF.

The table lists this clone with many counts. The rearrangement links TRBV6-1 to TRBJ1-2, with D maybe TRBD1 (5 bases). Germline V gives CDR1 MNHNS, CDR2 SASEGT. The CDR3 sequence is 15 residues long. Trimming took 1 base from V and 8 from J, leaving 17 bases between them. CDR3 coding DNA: TGTGCCAGCAGTGAAGATGGCAGGGCCGTCTACGGCTACACCTTC. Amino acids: CASSEDGRAVYGYTF.

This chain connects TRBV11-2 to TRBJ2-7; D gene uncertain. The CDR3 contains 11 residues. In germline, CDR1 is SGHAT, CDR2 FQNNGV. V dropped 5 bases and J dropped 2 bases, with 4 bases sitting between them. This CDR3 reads CASSLTYEQYF. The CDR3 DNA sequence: TGTGCCAGCAGCCTTACCTACGAGCAGTACTTC. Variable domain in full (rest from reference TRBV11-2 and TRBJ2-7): EAGVAQSPRYKIIEKRQSVAFWCNPISGHATLYWYQQILGQGPKLLIQFQNNGVVDDSQLPKDRFSAERLKGVDSTLKIQPAKLEDSAVYLCASSLTYEQYFGPGTRLTVT.

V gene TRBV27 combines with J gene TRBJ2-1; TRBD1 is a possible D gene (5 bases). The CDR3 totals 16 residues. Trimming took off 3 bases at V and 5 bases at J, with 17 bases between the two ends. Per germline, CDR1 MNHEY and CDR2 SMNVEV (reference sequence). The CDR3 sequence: CASSLSGHAADNEQFF. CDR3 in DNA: TGTGCCAGCAGTTTGTCAGGACACGCAGCAGACAATGAGCAGTTCTTC.

The DNA of the CDR3 is TGTGCCAGCAGGCTCATCTCGGGACTAGCGGGGGCGGAGCAGTACTTC. Translated: CASRLISGLAGAEQYF. The chain employs TRBV11-2 and TRBJ2-7; 14 nucleotides match TRBD2. V gave up 6 bases and J gave up 7 bases; unmatched junction bases: 11. CDR1 and CDR2 (germline): SGHAT, FQNNGV. This CDR3 comprises 16 residues.

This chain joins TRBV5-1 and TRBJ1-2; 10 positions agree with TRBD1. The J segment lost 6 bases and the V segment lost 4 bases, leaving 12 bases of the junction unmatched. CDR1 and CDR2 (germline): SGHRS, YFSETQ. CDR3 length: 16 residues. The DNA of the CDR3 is TGCGCCAGCAGCAGTCAACCCGGGACAGGGGCTCATGGCTACACCTTC. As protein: CASSSQPGTGAHGYTF.

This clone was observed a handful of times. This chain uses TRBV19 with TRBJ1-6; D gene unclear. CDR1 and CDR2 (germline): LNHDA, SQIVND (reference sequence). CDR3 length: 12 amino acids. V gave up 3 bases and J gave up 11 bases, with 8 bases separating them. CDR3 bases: TGTGCCAGTAGTATGGGCAGTACACCCCTCCACTTT. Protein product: CASSMGSTPLHF.

CDR3 DNA: TGTGCCAGCAACTTACCGGGACTACCTTCCTACAATGAGCAGTTCTTC. This codes for CASNLPGLPSYNEQFF. The V gene is TRBV6-4, the J gene TRBJ2-1; 7 bases line up with TRBD2. Trimming at V came to 7 bases and at J to 1 base, leaving 10 bases not matched to a gene. CDR1 is MRHNA, CDR2 SNTAGT, per germline. The CDR3 is made up of 16 amino acids.

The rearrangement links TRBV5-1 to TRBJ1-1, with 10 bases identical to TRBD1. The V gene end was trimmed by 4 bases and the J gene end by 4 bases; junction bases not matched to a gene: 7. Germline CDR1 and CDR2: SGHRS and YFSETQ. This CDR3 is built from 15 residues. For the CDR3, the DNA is TGCGCCAGCAGCGGAAGGACAGGGGGTCGCACTGAAGCTTTCTTT. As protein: CASSGRTGGRTEAFF.

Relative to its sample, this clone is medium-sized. CDR3 sequence (DNA): TGCGCCAGCAGCCCGGACAGCAACACTGAAGCTTTCTTT. Translation: CASSPDSNTEAFF. The V gene is TRBV5-1, the J gene TRBJ1-1, with D perhaps matching TRBD1 (6 bases). CDR1 and CDR2 (germline): SGHRS, YFSETQ. This CDR3 region has 13 residues. V lost 4 bases and J lost 2, with 9 bases in between.

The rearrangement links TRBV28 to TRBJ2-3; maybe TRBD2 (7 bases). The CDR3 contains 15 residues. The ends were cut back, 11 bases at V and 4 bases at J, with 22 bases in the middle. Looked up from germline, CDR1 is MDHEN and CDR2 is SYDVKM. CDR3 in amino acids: CASGVGGPSSDTQYF. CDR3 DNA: TGTGCCTCCGGTGTGGGGGGGCCATCTTCAGATACGCAGTATTTT.

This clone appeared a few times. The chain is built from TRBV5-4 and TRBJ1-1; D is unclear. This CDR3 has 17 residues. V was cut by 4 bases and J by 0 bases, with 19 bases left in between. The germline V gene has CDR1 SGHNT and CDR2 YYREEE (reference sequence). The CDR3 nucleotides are TGTGCCAGCAGCCACAACGTTTTCGGACTTATGAACACTGAAGCTTTCTTT. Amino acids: CASSHNVFGLMNTEAFF. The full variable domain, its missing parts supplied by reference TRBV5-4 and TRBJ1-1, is ETGVTQSPTHLIKTRGQQVTLRCSSQSGHNTVSWYQQALGQGPQFIFQYYREEENGRGNFPPRFSGLQFPNYSSELNVNALELDDSALYLCASSHNVFGLMNTEAFFGQGTRLTVV.

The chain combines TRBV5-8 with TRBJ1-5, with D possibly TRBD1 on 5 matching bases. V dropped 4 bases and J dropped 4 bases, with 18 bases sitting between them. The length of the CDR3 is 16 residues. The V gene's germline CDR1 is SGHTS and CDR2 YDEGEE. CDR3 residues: CASSLLAGGRNQPQHF. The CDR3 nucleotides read TGTGCCAGCAGCCTCTTGGCGGGGGGTAGGAATCAGCCCCAGCATTTT.

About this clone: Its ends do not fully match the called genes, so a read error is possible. Here the CDR3 reads CSSSLRWTSGNNEQYF. CDR3 coding DNA: TGTTCCAGCAGCTTACGTTGGACTAGCGGGAACAACGAGCAGTACTTC. The rearrangement joins TRBV7-9 to TRBJ2-7, with TRBD2 matching 12 bases. The CDR3 length is 16 residues. The germline CDR1 and CDR2 sequences are SEHNR and FQNEAQ (reference sequence).

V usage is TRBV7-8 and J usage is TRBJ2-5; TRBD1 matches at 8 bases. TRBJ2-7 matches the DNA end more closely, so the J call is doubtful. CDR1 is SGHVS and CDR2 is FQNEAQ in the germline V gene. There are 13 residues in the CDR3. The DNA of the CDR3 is TGTGCCAGCAGCTTGGGACAGGTGTACGAGCAGTACTTC. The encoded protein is CASSLGQVYEQYF.